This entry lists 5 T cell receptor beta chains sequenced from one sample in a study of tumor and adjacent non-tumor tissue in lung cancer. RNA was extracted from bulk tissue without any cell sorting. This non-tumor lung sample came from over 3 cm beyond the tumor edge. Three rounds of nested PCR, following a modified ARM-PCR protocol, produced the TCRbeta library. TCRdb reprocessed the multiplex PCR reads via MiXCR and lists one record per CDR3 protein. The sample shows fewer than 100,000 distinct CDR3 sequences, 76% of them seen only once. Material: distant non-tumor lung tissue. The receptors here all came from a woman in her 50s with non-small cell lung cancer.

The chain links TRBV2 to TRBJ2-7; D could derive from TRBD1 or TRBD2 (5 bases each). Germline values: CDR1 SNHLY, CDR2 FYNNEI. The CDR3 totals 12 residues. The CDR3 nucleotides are TGTTCCATCGGGGACGAAGCTTACGAGCAGTACTTC. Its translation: CSIGDEAYEQYF.

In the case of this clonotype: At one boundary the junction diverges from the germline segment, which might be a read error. CDR3 protein: CANSERFKGPQETQCF. The CDR3 nucleotides are TGTGCCAACAGTGAACGCTTTAAGGGACCTCAAGAGACACAGTGCTTC. The V and J genes are TRBV6-1 and TRBJ2-5, with D perhaps being TRBD1 or TRBD2 (5 bases each). CDR3 length: 16 amino acids. The germline CDR1 and CDR2 sequences are MNHNS and SASEGT.

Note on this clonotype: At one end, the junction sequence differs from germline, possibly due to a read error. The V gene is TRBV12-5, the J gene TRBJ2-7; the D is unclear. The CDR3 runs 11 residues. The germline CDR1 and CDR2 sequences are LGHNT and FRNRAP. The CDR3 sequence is CANGSGYEQYF. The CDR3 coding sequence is TGTGCTAATGGCTCGGGCTACGAGCAGTATTTC.

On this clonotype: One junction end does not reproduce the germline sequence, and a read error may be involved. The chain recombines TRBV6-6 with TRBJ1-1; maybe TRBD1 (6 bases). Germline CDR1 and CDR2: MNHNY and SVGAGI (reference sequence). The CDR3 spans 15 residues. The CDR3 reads CANSKGGEINNEAFF. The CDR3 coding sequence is TGTGCCAACAGTAAAGGGGGGGAGATCAACAATGAAGCTTTCTTT.

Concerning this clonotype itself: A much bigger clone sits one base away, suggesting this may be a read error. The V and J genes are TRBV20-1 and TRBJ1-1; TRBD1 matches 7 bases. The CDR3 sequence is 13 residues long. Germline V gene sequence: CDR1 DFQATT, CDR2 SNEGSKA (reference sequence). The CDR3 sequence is CGAAGQTNTEAFF. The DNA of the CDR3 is TGCGGTGCGGCGGGACAGACCAACACTGAAGCTTTCTTT.